The rows below give T cell receptor beta chains drawn from one sample of a study of cytomegalovirus exposure and HLA in healthy donors. Here immunoSEQ multiplex PCR was the method, and the copy in TCRdb shows in-frame clones only, minus some. The table shows some 150,000 clones, with 65% to 75% occurring only once. Sequenced sample: PBMCs. The origin of the receptors is a human donor in good health. Each CDR3 is given with its conserved first and last residue. The D gene is left open where the match is weak. The size field is filled for only some rows; it gives once, few, many or a size class.

CDR3nt: TGCGCCAGCAGCTTGGATTGGGGACAGACTGAAGCTTTCTTT
CDR3aa: CASSLDWGQTEAFF
abundance: .
v_gene: TRBV5-1
j_gene: TRBJ1-1
d_gene: TRBD1

CDR3nt: TGTGCCAGCAGCTTAGAAACAGGCACTGAAGCTTTCTTT
CDR3aa: CASSLETGTEAFF
abundance: few
v_gene: TRBV7-3
j_gene: TRBJ1-1
d_gene: .

CDR3nt: TGTGCCAGCAGCTTAGCGGGGCAAGGGATAGGATATGGCTACACCTTC
CDR3aa: CASSLAGQGIGYGYTF
abundance: .
v_gene: TRBV7-9
j_gene: TRBJ1-2
d_gene: .

CDR3nt: TGCGCCAGCAGCCGCGCCGACAGGAGCACAGATACGCAGTATTTT
CDR3aa: CASSRADRSTDTQYF
abundance: few
v_gene: TRBV5-1
j_gene: TRBJ2-3
d_gene: .

CDR3nt: TGTGCCAGCAGCTTAAGCGGGGAGTCGGAGACCCAGTACTTC
CDR3aa: CASSLSGESETQYF
abundance: .
v_gene: TRBV7-3
j_gene: TRBJ2-5
d_gene: .

CDR3nt: TGTGCCAGCAGCCTACTGGGGCCACAAGAGACCCAGTACTTC
CDR3aa: CASSLLGPQETQYF
abundance: .
v_gene: TRBV7-2
j_gene: TRBJ2-5
d_gene: .

CDR3nt: TGTGCCAGCTCACCACCAATCGGGACAGAGCCTTCCTACGAGCAGTACTTC
CDR3aa: CASSPPIGTEPSYEQYF
abundance: .
v_gene: TRBV18
j_gene: TRBJ2-7
d_gene: TRBD1

CDR3nt: TGTGCCAGCGGTCGACAGGGGGCGAATAATTCACCCCTCCACTTT
CDR3aa: CASGRQGANNSPLHF
abundance: .
v_gene: TRBV6-5
j_gene: TRBJ1-6
d_gene: TRBD1

CDR3nt: TGTGCCAGCAGCCCAGGAAATCAGGCCTACGAGCAGTACTTC
CDR3aa: CASSPGNQAYEQYF
abundance: .
v_gene: TRBV6-5
j_gene: TRBJ2-7
d_gene: .

CDR3nt: TGTGCCAGCAGCTTGGGGGGGCTGAACACCGGGGAGCTGTTTTTT
CDR3aa: CASSLGGLNTGELFF
abundance: few
v_gene: TRBV5-4
j_gene: TRBJ2-2
d_gene: .

CDR3nt: TGTGCCAGCAGTGAGATAGGGGCCGTCACAGATACGCAGTATTTT
CDR3aa: CASSEIGAVTDTQYF
abundance: .
v_gene: TRBV6-1
j_gene: TRBJ2-3
d_gene: .

CDR3nt: TGTGCCAGCGCCGCCGTGGGCGGGGCAATCGAGCAGTTCTTC
CDR3aa: CASAAVGGAIEQFF
abundance: .
v_gene: TRBV11-2
j_gene: TRBJ2-1
d_gene: .

CDR3nt: TGCGCCAGCAGCTTCAGCGATAAGGGGGCTTGGGGAAACTATGGCTACACCTTC
CDR3aa: CASSFSDKGAWGNYGYTF
abundance: .
v_gene: TRBV5-1
j_gene: TRBJ1-2
d_gene: TRBD1

CDR3nt: TGTGCCAGCAGCACAGGACAGTCCCCGGAGACCCAGTACTTC
CDR3aa: CASSTGQSPETQYF
abundance: .
v_gene: TRBV9
j_gene: TRBJ2-5
d_gene: .

CDR3nt: TGCGCCAGCAGCCAACCCCGGGACAGGGGGCGGAAACTGTTTTTT
CDR3aa: CASSQPRDRGRKLFF
abundance: .
v_gene: TRBV4-1
j_gene: TRBJ1-4
d_gene: TRBD1

CDR3nt: TGTGCCGTCGACCCGGGACAATCTAACACCGGGGAGCTGTTTTTT
CDR3aa: CAVDPGQSNTGELFF
abundance: .
v_gene: TRBV15
j_gene: TRBJ2-2
d_gene: .

CDR3nt: TGTGCCAGCAGCAAAGAGACAGCCTACGAGCAGTACTTC
CDR3aa: CASSKETAYEQYF
abundance: few
v_gene: TRBV7-3
j_gene: TRBJ2-7
d_gene: .

CDR3nt: TGTGCCAGCAGCTTAGTTACTAGCGGGGGGGCCGAAGAGACCCAGTACTTC
CDR3aa: CASSLVTSGGAEETQYF
abundance: .
v_gene: TRBV7-6
j_gene: TRBJ2-5
d_gene: TRBD2

CDR3nt: TGTGCCAGCAGGGGGGGACAGGGAAGCAATCAGCCCCAGCATTTT
CDR3aa: CASRGGQGSNQPQHF
abundance: .
v_gene: TRBV6-1
j_gene: TRBJ1-5
d_gene: TRBD1

CDR3nt: TGTGCCAGCAGCTTGTTCCCAAACTCCTACAATGAGCAGTTCTTC
CDR3aa: CASSLFPNSYNEQFF
abundance: .
v_gene: TRBV7-6
j_gene: TRBJ2-1
d_gene: .

CDR3nt: TGTGCCAGCAGTAAACAGGGCGGGAACACTGAAGCTTTCTTT
CDR3aa: CASSKQGGNTEAFF
abundance: .
v_gene: TRBV6-6
j_gene: TRBJ1-1
d_gene: .

CDR3nt: TGTGCCTGGAGTGGGGGACTAGCCCAAAACATTCAGTACTTC
CDR3aa: CAWSGGLAQNIQYF
abundance: .
v_gene: TRBV30
j_gene: TRBJ2-4
d_gene: TRBD2

CDR3nt: TGTGCCAGCAGCTCGGGACTAGCGGGGGGCGAGACCCAGTACTTC
CDR3aa: CASSSGLAGGETQYF
abundance: .
v_gene: TRBV11-3
j_gene: TRBJ2-5
d_gene: TRBD2

CDR3nt: TGTGCCAGCAGCGTAGGGGCGGGGCGGAACACTGAAGCTTTCTTT
CDR3aa: CASSVGAGRNTEAFF
abundance: .
v_gene: TRBV9
j_gene: TRBJ1-1
d_gene: .

CDR3nt: TGCGCCAGCAGACTTGGGGGCGGACAGGGGAGGACTGAAGCTTTCTTT
CDR3aa: CASRLGGGQGRTEAFF
abundance: .
v_gene: TRBV5-1
j_gene: TRBJ1-1
d_gene: TRBD1

CDR3nt: TGTGCCAGCAGCTTAACGGCAGCTGGGGCCAACGTCCTGACTTTC
CDR3aa: CASSLTAAGANVLTF
abundance: once
v_gene: TRBV7-3
j_gene: TRBJ2-6
d_gene: .

CDR3nt: TGTGCCAGCAGCCCCGGGGGAGAGAATGAAAAACTGTTTTTT
CDR3aa: CASSPGGENEKLFF
abundance: .
v_gene: TRBV7-9
j_gene: TRBJ1-4
d_gene: .

CDR3nt: TGTGCCAGTAGTGCCGAATCCACGGGACAGCCCTGGGGAGGCTACACCTTC
CDR3aa: CASSAESTGQPWGGYTF
abundance: .
v_gene: TRBV19
j_gene: TRBJ1-2
d_gene: TRBD1

CDR3nt: TGCAGCGTGAGGGGGGACAGGGGTAGCAACGAGCAGTACTTC
CDR3aa: CSVRGDRGSNEQYF
abundance: .
v_gene: TRBV29-1
j_gene: TRBJ2-7
d_gene: TRBD1

CDR3nt: TGTGCCAGCAGTTTATGGACAGGAGACACAGATACGCAGTATTTT
CDR3aa: CASSLWTGDTDTQYF
abundance: once
v_gene: TRBV27
j_gene: TRBJ2-3
d_gene: TRBD1

CDR3nt: TGCGCCAGCAGCGGGGACAGAGGGAGCACCGGGGAGCTGTTTTTT
CDR3aa: CASSGDRGSTGELFF
abundance: .
v_gene: TRBV5-1
j_gene: TRBJ2-2
d_gene: TRBD1

CDR3nt: TGTGCCAGCAGCTGGACAGGGGGCGCCCCCTCTGGAAACACCATATATTTT
CDR3aa: CASSWTGGAPSGNTIYF
abundance: .
v_gene: TRBV5-4
j_gene: TRBJ1-3
d_gene: TRBD1

CDR3nt: TGTGCCAGCAGCGCCTCCGGGACAGGTTCCAACGAGCAGTACTTC
CDR3aa: CASSASGTGSNEQYF
abundance: .
v_gene: TRBV9
j_gene: TRBJ2-7
d_gene: TRBD1

CDR3nt: TGTGCCAGCAGTTACTCGAACGGCGGCAGCAATGAGCAGTTCTTC
CDR3aa: CASSYSNGGSNEQFF
abundance: .
v_gene: TRBV6-6
j_gene: TRBJ2-1
d_gene: .

CDR3nt: TGCGCCAGCAGCCTCGGACAGACCTACGAGCAGTACTTC
CDR3aa: CASSLGQTYEQYF
abundance: .
v_gene: TRBV4-1
j_gene: TRBJ2-7
d_gene: .

CDR3nt: TGTGCCAGCAGCTTGATTTTCGGGACATCCCTCGAGCCTAACTATGGCTACACCTTC
CDR3aa: CASSLIFGTSLEPNYGYTF
abundance: .
v_gene: TRBV5-4
j_gene: TRBJ1-2
d_gene: .

CDR3nt: TGTGCTAGTGGCCATCCTAGATCCAGCACCGGGGAGCTGTTTTTT
CDR3aa: CASGHPRSSTGELFF
abundance: .
v_gene: TRBV12-5
j_gene: TRBJ2-2
d_gene: .

CDR3nt: TGTGCCAGCAGCTTGGTCGGGGGAGTGTACGAGCAGTACTTC
CDR3aa: CASSLVGGVYEQYF
abundance: few
v_gene: TRBV5-5
j_gene: TRBJ2-7
d_gene: .

CDR3nt: TGTGCCAGCAGCACGGGTTCCAGGGGTATCACGGACGAGCAGTACTTC
CDR3aa: CASSTGSRGITDEQYF
abundance: few
v_gene: TRBV7-6
j_gene: TRBJ2-7
d_gene: .

CDR3nt: TGCAGCGTTGAAGGGGCAGGCGGGGCTGAAGCTTTCTTT
CDR3aa: CSVEGAGGAEAFF
abundance: few
v_gene: TRBV29-1
j_gene: TRBJ1-1
d_gene: .

CDR3nt: TGCGCCAGCAGCCAAGGGGGGGACACCGGGGAGCTGTTTTTT
CDR3aa: CASSQGGDTGELFF
abundance: once
v_gene: TRBV4-1
j_gene: TRBJ2-2
d_gene: .

CDR3nt: TGCGCCAGCAGCTTGGTGGGGGGGGCGGGGAATGAGCAGTTCTTC
CDR3aa: CASSLVGGAGNEQFF
abundance: .
v_gene: TRBV5-1
j_gene: TRBJ2-1
d_gene: .

CDR3nt: TGCGCCAGCAGTGAACGGACAGGGGAGAATTCACCCCTCCACTTT
CDR3aa: CASSERTGENSPLHF
abundance: .
v_gene: TRBV10-1
j_gene: TRBJ1-6
d_gene: TRBD1

CDR3nt: TGCGCCAGCAGCCAGGGACACGGGGTAGATACGCAGTATTTT
CDR3aa: CASSQGHGVDTQYF
abundance: .
v_gene: TRBV4-3
j_gene: TRBJ2-3
d_gene: .

CDR3nt: TGTGCCAGTAGTATTGATCAGGATCAGCCCCAGCATTTT
CDR3aa: CASSIDQDQPQHF
abundance: .
v_gene: TRBV19
j_gene: TRBJ1-5
d_gene: .

CDR3nt: TGTGCCAGCAGTGACTCCGACAGGGAGGTAATTGAGCAGTTCTTC
CDR3aa: CASSDSDREVIEQFF
abundance: once
v_gene: TRBV6-4
j_gene: TRBJ2-1
d_gene: .

CDR3nt: TGTGCCAGTAGTTCACGACAGGGTGGCTATGGCTACACCTTC
CDR3aa: CASSSRQGGYGYTF
abundance: .
v_gene: TRBV19
j_gene: TRBJ1-2
d_gene: TRBD1

CDR3nt: TGCAGCGTGGGCCTCGGGCAGGGGGGTATCTACACCTTC
CDR3aa: CSVGLGQGGIYTF
abundance: few
v_gene: TRBV29-1
j_gene: TRBJ1-2
d_gene: TRBD1

CDR3nt: TGCGCCAGCAGCCAAGAAAGGCAGGGGAGACAGCCCCAGCATTTT
CDR3aa: CASSQERQGRQPQHF
abundance: .
v_gene: TRBV4-3
j_gene: TRBJ1-5
d_gene: .